This TCR beta chain was retrieved from a study of shared clonotypes between healthy human individuals. General observations from the study: A small donor pool kept down the genetic and exposure-history diversity that was represented.

All participating donors were Caucasian adults from Nashville, Tennessee. V dropped 4 bases and J dropped 5; count of bases not matched to a gene: 8. The CDR3 is 15 residues long. CDR1 is SGHRS, CDR2 YFSETQ, per germline. Unsorted PBMC DNA was run through sequencing on ten immunoSEQ deep assay plates. Using immunoSEQ multiplex PCR, the repertoire was profiled, and TCRdb retains in-frame clones only, with some absent. Altogether approximately 460,000 clones are present, around 77% being singletons, with the ten largest covering around 13%. With respect to this clone: The antigen is not known.

The chain couples TRBV5-1 to TRBJ2-1; 8 bases map to TRBD1. The sample was PBMCs. This clonotype was obtained from a woman between 35 and 50 years old in good health. Some clones in this sample may be carry-over from other donors' samples. For the CDR3, the DNA is TGCGCCAGCAGCCCTCAGGGGGCGCGGGACAATGAGCAGTTCTTC. This encodes CASSPQGARDNEQFF.